This T cell receptor beta chain was identified in a study of T cells in localized non-small cell lung cancer. Overall study results and limits: Uninvolved adjacent lung had more T cell clonality than any other tissue, topping tumor. Detection in adjacent lung was observed for a median roughly 55 of the top 100 tumor clones. Heterogeneity stays possible, as sequencing covered only one tumor region.

The assay was immunoSEQ multiplex PCR, and TCRdb's table has in-frame clones only and misses some. The sample lists about 33,000 clones, 80% occurring once. Remarks on this clone: The antigen is not known.

Trimming at V came to 5 bases and at J to 4 bases, leaving 11 bases not matched to a gene. This CDR3 has 16 residues. Germline V gene lookup returns CDR1 SGHTA and CDR2 FQGNSA. The starting material was peripheral blood, obtained before any cancer treatment. This sequence originates from a male donor aged 60 or over with stage III squamous cell lung carcinoma. V is TRBV7-2 and J is TRBJ2-5; the match to TRBD2 covers 9 bases. The CDR3 DNA follows: TGTGCCAGCAGCCGTAGCGGGAGAACGGCGGGAGAGACCCAGTACTTC. The encoded protein is CASSRSGRTAGETQYF.